The 32 T cell receptor beta chains in this list originate from one sample, sequenced in a study of T cells after yellow fever vaccination. TCRdb redid the calling of the 5' RACE reads with MiXCR, one entry per CDR3 protein. This sample has 400,000 or so distinct CDR3 sequences, with about 6% found just once. This sample comprised PBMCs, obtained 5 days after the yellow fever booster vaccination. Receptors were obtained from a man in his thirties or forties who received the YFV17D yellow fever vaccine.

The V call is TRBV20-1, the J call TRBJ1-1; D is ambiguous. V was trimmed by 0 bases and J by 8 bases, leaving 10 bases between them. Looked up from germline, CDR1 is DFQATT and CDR2 is SNEGSKA (reference sequence). The CDR3 has 12 residues. CDR3 loop: CSARDKAAEAFF. CDR3 in DNA: TGCAGTGCTAGAGATAAGGCAGCCGAAGCTTTCTTT.

This chain joins TRBV5-4 and TRBJ2-5, with D perhaps given as TRBD1 or TRBD2 (5 bases each). There are 15 residues in the CDR3. Deletions cut 1 base from V and 7 bases from J, with 17 bases between. Germline CDR1 is SGHNT and CDR2 is YYREEE (reference sequence). CDR3 amino acids: CASSLNYGGSATQYF. CDR3 in DNA: TGTGCCAGCAGCTTGAACTATGGGGGATCCGCGACCCAGTACTTC.

In this sample, this clonotype turned up a few times. The V and J genes are TRBV20-1 and TRBJ2-3; 7 bases map to TRBD1. V was clipped by 4 bases and J by 3 bases; unmatched bases: 7. CDR3 size: 14 residues. Germline assignment: CDR1 DFQATT and CDR2 SNEGSKA (reference sequence). CDR3 protein: CSAIPTGTTDTQYF. In nucleotides, the CDR3 is TGCAGTGCTATCCCGACAGGGACGACAGATACGCAGTATTTT.

This clonotype was found many times. The CDR3 bases are TGTGCCAGCAGTTACGAGACTAGCGGGAGCGCCGGGGAGCTGTTTTTT. Encoded protein: CASSYETSGSAGELFF. This sequence joins TRBV6-5 and TRBJ2-2; TRBD2 matches at 12 bases. J gave up 6 bases and V 2 bases, and 4 bases lay outside the gene matches. CDR1 is MNHEY and CDR2 is SVGAGI in the germline V gene. This CDR3 has 16 amino acids.

This clonotype has only a few counts. The chain carries TRBV18 and TRBJ2-7; possible D gene TRBD2, 6 bases. There are 14 residues in the CDR3. From germline, CDR1 is KGHSH and CDR2 LQKENI. V was clipped by 4 bases and J by 6 bases, with 16 bases between them. The CDR3 DNA follows: TGTGCCAGCTCACGGCGGGACTCAGCAGGCGAGCAGTACTTC. Amino acid sequence: CASSRRDSAGEQYF.

This clonotype has just a few counts. The chain has TRBV13 and TRBJ2-3; 12 bases line up with TRBD2. Germline V gives CDR1 PRHDT, CDR2 FYEKMQ (reference sequence). The CDR3 consists of 16 residues. The junction had 5 bases not matched to a gene; V was cut back by 5 bases and J by 2 bases. The CDR3 coding sequence is TGTGCCAGCAGCCACCGACTAGCGGGAGCCACAGATACGCAGTATTTT. This encodes CASSHRLAGATDTQYF.

The sample holds many counts of this clonotype. The chain recombines TRBV6-2 or TRBV6-3 with TRBJ2-2; D is uncertain. The CDR3 runs to 19 residues. CDR1 is MNHEY and CDR2 is SVGEGT in the germline V gene. Deletions cut 2 bases from V and 0 bases from J, with 19 bases between. The CDR3 sequence is CASSYPRAKPSTNTGELFF. The CDR3, as DNA: TGTGCCAGCAGTTACCCACGAGCAAAACCGTCTACGAACACCGGGGAGCTGTTTTTT.

The V gene is TRBV7-2, the J gene TRBJ2-5; 9 positions agree with TRBD2. Germline-derived CDR1 and CDR2 are SGHTA and FQGNSA. Losses at the gene ends were 2 bases for V and 3 bases for J; bases not matched to a gene: 10. This CDR3 spans 17 amino acids. The DNA of the CDR3 is TGTGCCAGCAGCTTACGCGTCCGGGCTAGCGGGGAAGAGACCCAGTACTTC. It specifies CASSLRVRASGEETQYF. Using reference TRBV7-2 and TRBJ2-5 for the parts outside the CDR3, the full variable domain is GAGVSQSPSNKVTEKGKDVELRCDPISGHTALYWYRQSLGQGLEFLIYFQGNSAPDKSGLPSDRFSAERTGGSVSTLTIQRTQQEDSAVYLCASSLRVRASGEETQYFGPGTRLLVL.

This chain links TRBV28 with TRBJ2-3; no clear D gene. The V gene's germline CDR1 is MDHEN and CDR2 SYDVKM. Trimming took off 5 bases at V and 6 bases at J, with 6 bases between the two ends. The CDR3 is 11 amino acids. As DNA, the CDR3 is TGTGCCAGCAGTATGGTTGATACGCAGTATTTT. Protein: CASSMVDTQYF.

The chain combines TRBV6-2 or TRBV6-3 with TRBJ2-1; 16 nucleotides align to TRBD2. The germline V gene has CDR1 MNHEY and CDR2 SVGEGT. Losses at the gene ends were 5 bases for V and 7 bases for J; bases not matched to a gene: 8. This CDR3 comprises 17 residues. The CDR3, as DNA: TGTGCCAGCAGTCCCGGGACTAGCGGGAGGGCCATGAATGAGCAGTTCTTC. Translated: CASSPGTSGRAMNEQFF.

The table lists this clonotype with many counts. The rearrangement joins TRBV7-8 to TRBJ2-1, with 13 bases lining up with TRBD2. Germline trimming cut 5 bases from V and 8 bases from J; bases unmatched to any gene: 9. Germline V CDR1 and CDR2: SGHVS, FQNEAQ. This CDR3 is 16 amino acids long. The CDR3, as DNA: TGTGCCAGCAGCCCCCGGACTAGCGGGAGTTCGGATGAGCAGTTCTTC. Translation gives CASSPRTSGSSDEQFF.

The chain is built from TRBV28 and TRBJ2-1; D call uncertain. The germline CDR1 and CDR2 sequences are MDHEN and SYDVKM. The CDR3 has 17 residues. V was cut by 7 bases and J by 0 bases, with 19 bases left in between. The CDR3 DNA sequence: TGTGCCAGCACCATTGAGGCCTTTCCTAGCTCCTACAATGAGCAGTTCTTC. Translating it yields CASTIEAFPSSYNEQFF.

The chain has TRBV2 and TRBJ1-5, with D perhaps TRBD1 (6 bases). The CDR3 spans 15 residues. V lost 6 bases, J lost 2 bases, and 14 bases lay in between. Germline loops: CDR1 SNHLY, CDR2 FYNNEI. This CDR3 reads CASSLQGPRNQPQHF. The CDR3 DNA reads as TGTGCCAGCAGCCTCCAGGGGCCCCGCAATCAGCCCCAGCATTTT. Full variable domain (missing parts from reference TRBV2 and TRBJ1-5): EPEVTQTPSHQVTQMGQEVILRCVPISNHLYFYWYRQILGQKVEFLVSFYNNEISEKSEIFDDQFSVERPDGSNFTLKIRSTKLEDSAMYFCASSLQGPRNQPQHFGDGTRLSIL.

This clonotype was counted at least ten times. The chain employs TRBV12-3 or TRBV12-4 and TRBJ1-2; 8 bases match TRBD1. This CDR3 region has 15 residues. Trimming took 6 bases from V and 1 from J; bases not matched to a gene: 7. The CDR3 protein is CASSPGQGVNYGYTF. CDR3 coding DNA: TGTGCCAGCAGCCCCGGACAGGGTGTTAACTATGGCTACACCTTC.

The chain recombines TRBV20-1 with TRBJ1-1; possibly TRBD1 for D (5 bases). Germline loops: CDR1 DFQATT, CDR2 SNEGSKA (reference sequence). The CDR3 totals 14 residues. Trimming left V 4 bases short and J 1 base short, with 13 bases between. The CDR3 DNA is TGCAGTGCTAAGGGGCGGGGGGGGAACACTGAAGCTTTCTTT. This sequence encodes CSAKGRGGNTEAFF.

There are many counts of this clonotype. This chain joins TRBV4-3 and TRBJ2-7; 11 bases match TRBD2. The germline gives CDR1 LGHNA, CDR2 YSLEER. The CDR3 is 15 amino acids. V lost 4 bases and J lost 4; bases outside the gene matches: 6. CDR3 residues: CASSPSSGRRYEQYF. In nucleotides, the CDR3 is TGCGCCAGCAGCCCCTCTAGCGGGAGGAGGTACGAGCAGTACTTC.

The chain couples TRBV20-1 to TRBJ2-6; D gene uncertain. The V and J ends lost 5 bases and 0 bases respectively, with 17 bases between them. Germline V gene lookup returns CDR1 DFQATT and CDR2 SNEGSKA (reference sequence). The CDR3 has 17 amino acids. The DNA of the CDR3 is TGCAGTGCTCTACTCGAGCAACTCTCCTCTGGGGCCAACGTCCTGACTTTC. As protein: CSALLEQLSSGANVLTF.

This clonotype was detected a few times. The chain combines TRBV24-1 with TRBJ2-1; D not certain. The CDR3 is 13 amino acids. Germline lookup yields CDR1 KGHDR and CDR2 SFDVKD. V shed 3 bases and J shed 7 bases, with 9 bases lying between them. The CDR3 sequence is CATSDTGINEQFF. In DNA, the CDR3 is TGTGCCACCAGTGATACTGGAATTAATGAGCAGTTCTTC.

This clonotype came up a few times. The chain recombines TRBV12-3 or TRBV12-4 with TRBJ1-3; D gene ambiguous. Deletions cut 7 bases from V and 8 bases from J, with 24 bases between. This CDR3 has 16 residues. As DNA, the CDR3 is TGTGCCAGCATAGAAGGCCGGTTCCAATCTTTAGACACCATATATTTT. It specifies CASIEGRFQSLDTIYF.

This clonotype occurred many times. The chain couples TRBV23-1 to TRBJ2-3; 13 bases map to TRBD2. TRBV23-1 is sorted into the ORF group, with uncertain function. The CDR3 runs 17 residues. The junction had 6 bases not matched to a gene; V was cut back by 3 bases and J by 3 bases. CDR3 DNA: TGCGCCAGCAGTCACCCGACTAGCGGGAGGCGTACAGATACGCAGTATTTT. The encoded protein is CASSHPTSGRRTDTQYF.

This clonotype was recorded at least ten times. The chain employs TRBV7-9 and TRBJ1-1, with D possibly being TRBD1 (5 bases). V was pared by 0 bases and J by 4 bases, with 9 bases between. Germline-derived CDR1 and CDR2 are SEHNR and FQNEAQ (reference sequence). The CDR3 spans 14 residues. The DNA for the CDR3 is TGTGCCAGCAGCTTAGCGGGGGGTAGCACTGAAGCTTTCTTT. Amino acids: CASSLAGGSTEAFF.

Many counts were recorded for this clonotype. The junction departs from germline at one end; a sequencing error may be responsible. This chain connects TRBV10-3 to TRBJ2-1; D may be TRBD1 (5 bases). The CDR3 is made up of 11 amino acids. CDR1 is ENHRY and CDR2 is SYGVKD in the germline V gene. As DNA, the CDR3 is TGTGCCATCAGTGGCCAGGGAACAAGTGTCTTC. Translating gives CAISGQGTSVF.

This clonotype was observed many times. V gene TRBV12-3 or TRBV12-4 combines with J gene TRBJ2-1, with D tentatively TRBD1 (5 bases). The CDR3 runs to 15 residues. Trimming pared 3 bases from V and 1 base from J, leaving 10 bases between. The CDR3 DNA is TGTGCCAGCAGTTTCAGGGTTGGTTCCTACAATGAGCAGTTCTTC. It yields the protein CASSFRVGSYNEQFF.

This clonotype was seen repeatedly, ten times or more. The CDR3 loop reads CSAADRQETQYF. CDR3 in DNA: TGCAGTGCTGCGGACAGACAAGAGACCCAGTACTTC. This sequence joins TRBV20-1 and TRBJ2-5, with D possibly being TRBD1 (6 bases). Germline CDR1 DFQATT, CDR2 SNEGSKA (reference sequence). The ends were cut back, 5 bases at V and 2 bases at J, with 9 bases in the middle. There are 12 residues in the CDR3.

This clonotype appeared many times. The chain couples TRBV2 to TRBJ2-4; TRBD1 matches at 9 bases. V was pared by 6 bases and J by 1 base, with 4 bases of the junction left unmatched. Per the germline V gene, CDR1 is SNHLY and CDR2 is FYNNEI. The CDR3 sequence is 15 residues long. CDR3 amino acids: CASSAGTGAKNIQYF. The CDR3 coding sequence is TGTGCCAGCAGCGCCGGGACAGGGGCCAAAAACATTCAGTACTTC.

Many counts were recorded for this clonotype. The genes are TRBV5-1 and TRBJ2-2; D not certain. Trimming stripped 0 bases from V and 6 bases from J, with 6 bases between. Germline CDR1 is SGHRS and CDR2 is YFSETQ. CDR3 length: 13 residues. The DNA for the CDR3 is TGCGCCAGCAGCTTGGTTCTAGCCGGGGAGCTGTTTTTT. Its protein product is CASSLVLAGELFF.

A few counts support this clonotype. The chain has TRBV5-1 and TRBJ1-5; maybe TRBD1 (5 bases). V lost 1 base and J lost 5, with 13 bases in between. From germline, CDR1 is SGHRS and CDR2 YFSETQ. The CDR3 loop spans 15 amino acids. This chain's CDR3 is CASSLWGEAHQPQHF. Written as DNA, the CDR3 is TGCGCCAGCAGCTTGTGGGGGGAGGCCCATCAGCCCCAGCATTTT.

In its sample, this clonotype was seen a few times. This sequence joins TRBV12-3 or TRBV12-4 and TRBJ2-7, with a possible D match to TRBD2 (7 bases). This CDR3 is built from 13 residues. The V end lost 5 bases, the J end lost 6 bases, and 14 bases lay between the germline ends. The CDR3 region is CASSPGGRGEQYF. In DNA form, the CDR3 reads TGTGCCAGCAGTCCGGGGGGCAGGGGCGAGCAGTACTTC.

The chain uses TRBV4-3 and TRBJ2-1; D might be TRBD2 (6 bases). Germline CDR1 and CDR2: LGHNA and YSLEER. Trimming cost V 4 bases and J 2 bases, with 15 bases left between them. The CDR3 spans 16 residues. The chain's CDR3 is CASSPTRGMTYNEQFF. The CDR3 DNA reads as TGCGCCAGCAGCCCCACCCGCGGGATGACCTACAATGAGCAGTTCTTC.

This clonotype came up a few times. The chain combines TRBV19 with TRBJ2-5; 9 positions match TRBD1. The CDR3 is made up of 14 amino acids. After removal of 5 bases from V and 5 bases from J, the junction contained 6 bases not matched to a gene. Germline assignment: CDR1 LNHDA and CDR2 SQIVND (reference sequence). The CDR3 DNA sequence: TGTGCCAGTAGTTTGGACAGGGGAGTTGAGACCCAGTACTTC. It yields the protein CASSLDRGVETQYF.

CDR3 in amino acids: CASGDIRAQIAQYF. Here the CDR3 DNA reads TGTGCCAGTGGAGACATTCGGGCCCAGATCGCGCAGTATTTT. This chain links TRBV19 with TRBJ2-3; D is unclear. The CDR3 consists of 14 residues. Trimming removed 8 bases from V and 10 bases from J, with 22 bases in between. Germline CDR1 and CDR2: LNHDA and SQIVND (reference sequence).

This clonotype was recorded a few times. CDR3 DNA: TGTGCCAGCAGCCCCAACGGACAGGGAAGCTATGGCTACACCTTC. This codes for CASSPNGQGSYGYTF. The chain recombines TRBV7-3 with TRBJ1-2, with TRBD1 matching over 8 bases. The CDR3 runs to 15 residues. With V trimmed by 5 bases and J by 4 bases, 9 bases remained unmatched. Germline CDR1 SGHTA, CDR2 FQGTGA. Variable domain in full (rest from reference TRBV7-3 and TRBJ1-2): GAGVSQTPSNKVTEKGKYVELRCDPISGHTALYWYRQSLGQGPEFLIYFQGTGAADDSGLPNDRFFAVRPEGSVSTLKIQRTERGDSAVYLCASSPNGQGSYGYTFGSGTRLTVV.